These 28 T cell receptor beta chains came from one sample sequenced in a study of regulatory T cells in long-lasting Graves disease. Relying on iRepertoire HTBI primers and Arm-PCR of CDR3 regions, the team built TCR beta libraries. TCRdb redid the calling of the multiplex PCR reads with MiXCR, one entry per CDR3 protein. The sample records roughly 360,000 distinct CDR3 sequences, about 10% being singletons. The time point was: newly diagnosed GD, antithyroid drugs for less than 3 months. With RNA extracted from PBMCs as input, the TCR library was made. This sample also belongs to another study, concerning T cells in Graves' hyperthyroidism and ophthalmopathy.

The sample was peripheral blood mononuclear cells (PBMCs), taken at new diagnosis, from a patient treated with antithyroid drugs. The receptors were gathered from a woman younger than 30 with Graves disease.

In this sample, this clonotype turned up a few times. CDR3 residues: CASGEEYSGANVLTF. The CDR3 region has the DNA TGTGCCAGCGGGGAAGAATACTCTGGGGCCAACGTCCTGACTTTC. The chain is built from TRBV27 and TRBJ2-6; D ambiguous. Germline V CDR1 and CDR2: MNHEY, SMNVEV (reference sequence). Trimming cost V 8 bases and J 0 bases, with 11 bases left between them. The CDR3 runs 15 residues. Full variable domain (rest looked up from reference TRBV27 and TRBJ2-6): EAQVTQNPRYLITVTGKKLTVTCSQNMNHEYMSWYRQDPGLGLRQIYYSMNVEVTDKGDVPEGYKVSRKEKRNFPLILESPSPNQTSLYFCASGEEYSGANVLTFGAGSRLTVL.

V usage is TRBV4-2 and J usage is TRBJ1-4; a weak D match, TRBD1 (5 bases). The germline gives CDR1 LGHNA, CDR2 YNFKEQ. The V end lost 0 bases, the J end lost 5 bases, and 7 bases lay between the germline ends. The CDR3 covers 14 residues. Here the CDR3 reads CASSQEGGNEKLFF. Here the CDR3 DNA reads TGTGCCAGCAGCCAAGAGGGGGGGAATGAAAAACTGTTTTTT.

This clonotype was recorded many times. This chain links TRBV27 with TRBJ2-1, with D hard to call. V was cut by 3 bases and J by 4 bases, with 10 bases left in between. Germline V gene data show CDR1 as MNHEY and CDR2 as SMNVEV (reference sequence). The CDR3 contains 14 residues. In DNA form, the CDR3 reads TGTGCCAGCAGTTTCCCAGGATCGTACAATGAGCAGTTCTTC. Amino acids: CASSFPGSYNEQFF.

This clonotype was seen repeatedly, ten times or more. The junction differs from germline at one of its ends, possibly a read error. V gene TRBV7-9 combines with J gene TRBJ2-1; D possibly corresponds to TRBD2 (5 bases). CDR1 is SEHNR, CDR2 FQNEAQ, per germline (reference sequence). The CDR3 is made up of 11 amino acids. This CDR3 reads CASSFNPNGVF. For the CDR3, the DNA is TGTGCCAGCAGCTTTAACCCTAACGGGGTCTTC.

This clonotype was detected ten times or more. The chain has TRBV27 and TRBJ1-2; 8 bases align to TRBD1. With 3 bases clipped from V and 5 bases from J, the junction kept 11 bases outside the gene matches. There are 16 residues in the CDR3. From germline, CDR1 is MNHEY and CDR2 SMNVEV (reference sequence). The DNA for the CDR3 is TGTGCCAGCAGTTTCCTACCAGGGGGCAGTAGGTATGGCTACACCTTC. This encodes CASSFLPGGSRYGYTF.

CDR3: CASSLRGLSTDTQYF. CDR3 bases: TGTGCCAGCAGTTTGAGGGGGCTTTCGACAGATACGCAGTATTTT. This rearrangement joins TRBV28 to TRBJ2-3, with 7 nucleotides matching TRBD1. This CDR3 spans 15 amino acids. V shed 3 bases and J 3 bases; nucleotides not matched to a gene: 6. Germline assignment: CDR1 MDHEN and CDR2 SYDVKM.

This chain connects TRBV15 to TRBJ1-2, with a weak D call TRBD1 (5 bases). The V end was cut by 2 bases, the J end by 14 bases, with 18 bases between. This CDR3 region has 13 residues. The V gene's germline CDR1 is LNHNV and CDR2 YYDKDF (reference sequence). Written as DNA, the CDR3 is TGTGCCACCAGCAGAAAGGGGAGCCCCGACGTTACCTTC. Protein: CATSRKGSPDVTF.

This clonotype was recorded many times. The chain carries TRBV13 and TRBJ1-2; no definite D call. The CDR3 spans 15 residues. The V end lost 5 bases, the J end lost 3 bases, and 16 bases lay between the germline ends. Germline V CDR1 and CDR2: PRHDT, FYEKMQ (reference sequence). The CDR3 nucleotides read TGTGCCAGCAGCCCAGGTGCTGCGTTCTACTATGGCTACACCTTC. Translation gives CASSPGAAFYYGYTF.

This clonotype was seen ten or more times. This chain uses TRBV12-3 or TRBV12-4 with TRBJ1-2, with TRBD1 as a possible D gene (5 bases). CDR3 length: 16 residues. Trimming removed 3 bases at V and 4 bases at J, with 18 bases between. For the CDR3, the DNA is TGTGCCAGCAGTTTCTCCGGGACTGCCCCTTCCTATGGCTACACCTTC. It encodes CASSFSGTAPSYGYTF.

The chain uses TRBV29-1 and TRBJ1-1, with TRBD1 matching over 7 bases. Trimming took 6 bases from V and 6 from J; bases not matched to a gene: 10. Germline V lookup: CDR1 SQVTM, CDR2 ANQGSEA. CDR3 length: 13 residues. The CDR3 DNA is TGCAGCGTCCACCGACAGGGACTTTCTGAAGCTTTCTTT. This translates into CSVHRQGLSEAFF.

The J gene is TRBJ2-4, the V gene TRBV20-1, with a weak D call TRBD2 (5 bases). The CDR3 has 17 amino acids. CDR1 is DFQATT, CDR2 SNEGSKA, per germline (reference sequence). V was pared by 6 bases and J by 0 bases, with 21 bases between. The CDR3 is CSAPLRAGTLAKNIQYF. The CDR3 DNA reads TGCAGTGCCCCCCTTAGGGCGGGCACCCTAGCCAAAAACATTCAGTACTTC.

CDR3: CASRTPQYYGYTF. For the CDR3, the DNA is TGTGCCAGCAGAACCCCCCAGTACTATGGCTACACCTTC. The chain links TRBV28 to TRBJ1-2; D unclear. The CDR3 runs to 13 residues. Germline V gives CDR1 MDHEN, CDR2 SYDVKM. With 6 bases removed from V and 3 bases from J, the gap between germline ends came to 11 bases.

This clonotype was seen more than once but under ten times. This rearrangement joins TRBV5-1 to TRBJ2-3; TRBD2 is a possible D gene (5 bases). The CDR3 has 16 amino acids. CDR1 and CDR2 from the germline V gene are SGHRS and YFSETQ. V lost 0 bases and J 0 bases, leaving 11 bases between the germline ends. The CDR3: CASSLVAGSSTDTQYF. The CDR3 nucleotides are TGCGCCAGCAGCTTGGTCGCGGGTTCTAGCACAGATACGCAGTATTTT.

This clonotype was picked up many times. The chain has TRBV20-1 and TRBJ1-1; D uncertain. CDR3 length: 13 amino acids. Germline V gives CDR1 DFQATT, CDR2 SNEGSKA (reference sequence). Trimming cost V 3 bases and J 0 bases, with 8 bases left between them. The CDR3 region has the DNA TGCAGTGCTAGTAAGGGTGTGAACACTGAAGCTTTCTTT. As protein: CSASKGVNTEAFF.

This clonotype has at least ten counts. DNA for the CDR3: TGTGCCAGCAGTTGGTTGGAGTATAGCAATCAGCCCCAGCATTTT. It yields the protein CASSWLEYSNQPQHF. The J gene is TRBJ1-5, the V gene TRBV6-5, with D uncertain. The CDR3 consists of 15 residues. Germline V lookup: CDR1 MNHEY, CDR2 SVGAGI. The V gene lost 4 bases and the J gene lost 0 bases, with 10 bases spanning the gap.

At least ten counts were recorded for this clonotype. The CDR3 DNA sequence: TGTGCCAGCAGCTTAGCGGGGCTAGCGACTAGCACAGATACGCAGTATTTT. Protein product: CASSLAGLATSTDTQYF. V and J are TRBV7-9 and TRBJ2-3; the D gene is possibly TRBD2 (6 bases). Germline V gene sequence: CDR1 SEHNR, CDR2 FQNEAQ (reference sequence). V gave up 0 bases and J gave up 0 bases, with 13 bases separating them. The CDR3 is made up of 17 amino acids.

The genes are TRBV7-2 and TRBJ2-1; tentatively, D is TRBD2 (6 bases). This CDR3 is built from 15 residues. Per germline, CDR1 SGHTA and CDR2 FQGNSA. Trimming took 7 bases from V and 0 from J, leaving 13 bases between them. This CDR3 is CASTLAIDSYNEQFF. For the CDR3, the DNA is TGTGCCAGCACTCTAGCGATAGACTCCTACAATGAGCAGTTCTTC. The variable domain in full, completed from reference TRBV7-2 and TRBJ2-1, reads GAGVSQSPSNKVTEKGKDVELRCDPISGHTALYWYRQSLGQGLEFLIYFQGNSAPDKSGLPSDRFSAERTGGSVSTLTIQRTQQEDSAVYLCASTLAIDSYNEQFFGPGTRLTVL.

In DNA, the CDR3 is TGTGCCAGCTCACTCGAGCCTCAGGAGCAGTTCTTC. This translates into CASSLEPQEQFF. The chain recombines TRBV18 with TRBJ2-1; D is uncertain. Germline lookup yields CDR1 KGHSH and CDR2 LQKENI. The V and J ends lost 4 bases and 10 bases respectively, with 11 bases between them. The CDR3 spans 12 residues.

This clonotype has a count of ten or more. This sequence joins TRBV20-1 and TRBJ2-2; 8 nucleotides match TRBD2. CDR3 length equals 16 residues. The J segment lost 0 bases and the V segment lost 6 bases, leaving 9 bases of the junction unmatched. The germline V gene encodes CDR1 DFQATT and CDR2 SNEGSKA (reference sequence). The CDR3 loop is CSAAAAGGANTGELFF. The CDR3 nucleotides are TGCAGTGCAGCCGCGGCGGGAGGTGCGAACACCGGGGAGCTGTTTTTT.

This clonotype was seen a handful of times. The chain has TRBV19 and TRBJ2-6; no definite D call. CDR3 size: 18 residues. Germline CDR1 is LNHDA and CDR2 is SQIVND (reference sequence). V was trimmed by 3 bases and J by 0 bases, leaving 15 bases between them. The CDR3 DNA is TGTGCCAGTAGTATCCCTTGGGCCGGCTACTCTGGGGCCAACGTCCTGACTTTC. Protein product: CASSIPWAGYSGANVLTF.

This clonotype was detected ten times or more. V and J are TRBV13 and TRBJ2-5; D may be TRBD1 or TRBD2 (8 bases each). This CDR3 is built from 19 residues. Trimming took off 4 bases at V and 5 bases at J, with 29 bases between the two ends. Germline CDR1 reads PRHDT; CDR2 reads FYEKMQ (reference sequence). CDR3 sequence: CASSSDRGTGGRLRETQYF. The CDR3 DNA reads TGTGCCAGCAGCTCTGACAGGGGTACGGGCGGGAGGCTTCGTGAGACCCAGTACTTC.

This clonotype was picked up many times. This rearrangement joins TRBV4-1 to TRBJ2-1; D is unresolved. V was trimmed by 1 base and J by 3 bases, leaving 13 bases between them. Germline V gene lookup returns CDR1 MGHRA and CDR2 YSYEKL. This CDR3 has 16 residues. The CDR3 DNA reads TGCGCCAGCAGCCAAGGATCGGATCGGTTCTACAATGAGCAGTTCTTC. Its translation is CASSQGSDRFYNEQFF.

Notes on this clonotype: A much bigger clone sits one base away, suggesting this may be a read error. The chain uses TRBV7-2 and TRBJ2-2; 12 nucleotides agree with TRBD2. Germline V gives CDR1 SGHTA, CDR2 FQGNSA. This CDR3 comprises 19 residues. This CDR3 reads CASSPKTLGLAGYTGGLFF. The CDR3 DNA sequence: TGTGCCAGCAGCCCAAAAACTCTAGGACTAGCGGGGTACACCGGGGGGCTGTTTTTT.

The chain recombines TRBV19 with TRBJ2-7; D may be TRBD1 or TRBD2 (5 bases each). Between the trimmed V and J ends, which lost 6 bases and 6 bases, there was a span of 15 bases. CDR1 and CDR2 (germline): LNHDA, SQIVND (reference sequence). The CDR3 length is 13 residues. The CDR3 coding sequence is TGTGCCAGTAGCGGCAGCCCGGGGCCCGAGCAGTACTTC. As protein: CASSGSPGPEQYF. The whole variable domain, filled in from reference TRBV19 and TRBJ2-7, reads DGGITQSPKYLFRKEGQNVTLSCEQNLNHDAMYWYRQDPGQGLRLIYYSQIVNDFQKGDIAEGYSVSREKKESFPLTVTSAQKNPTAFYLCASSGSPGPEQYFGPGTRLTVT.

This rearrangement joins TRBV5-1 to TRBJ2-7; D is tentatively TRBD1 or TRBD2 (5 bases each). Between the trimmed V and J ends, which lost 4 bases and 7 bases, there was a span of 9 bases. Germline CDR1 SGHRS, CDR2 YFSETQ. The CDR3 runs 11 residues. CDR3 sequence reads: CASSRDEEQYF. The CDR3 DNA reads TGCGCCAGCAGCCGGGACGAAGAGCAGTACTTC.

This clonotype was found many times. This chain joins TRBV7-9 and TRBJ1-2; weak D call: TRBD1 (6 bases). The CDR3 sequence is 18 residues long. Between the trimmed V and J ends, which lost 2 bases and 1 base, there was a span of 20 bases. Per the germline V gene, CDR1 is SEHNR and CDR2 is FQNEAQ (reference sequence). CDR3 bases: TGTGCCAGCAGCTTACCCCGGACCCTCGGACAGAGTAACTATGGCTACACCTTC. It codes for CASSLPRTLGQSNYGYTF.

This clonotype came up many times. J is TRBJ2-5 and V is TRBV2, with TRBD1 as a possible D gene (6 bases). This CDR3 has 13 residues. Germline values: CDR1 SNHLY, CDR2 FYNNEI. The ends were cut back, 8 bases at V and 6 bases at J, with 16 bases in the middle. The CDR3 nucleotides are TGTGCCAGCTGGCAGGGGATTGGGAAGACCCAGTACTTC. Translated, it gives CASWQGIGKTQYF. Full variable domain (remainder filled in from reference TRBV2 and TRBJ2-5): EPEVTQTPSHQVTQMGQEVILRCVPISNHLYFYWYRQILGQKVEFLVSFYNNEISEKSEIFDDQFSVERPDGSNFTLKIRSTKLEDSAMYFCASWQGIGKTQYFGPGTRLLVL.

In this sample, this clonotype turned up many times. This chain uses TRBV2 with TRBJ1-2; 11 bases are shared with TRBD1. This CDR3 region has 14 residues. With V trimmed by 7 bases and J by 3 bases, 4 bases remained unmatched. CDR1 is SNHLY, CDR2 FYNNEI, per germline. This CDR3 is CASNRDRGYYGYTF. The CDR3 nucleotides are TGTGCCAGCAACCGGGACAGGGGGTACTATGGCTACACCTTC.